This TCR beta chain was recorded in a study of shared clonotypes between healthy human individuals. On the study more broadly: The composition of the donors was two women and a few men aged 18 to 49. Each donor's CD4 naive and CD4 memory cells filled three plates apiece, CD8 naive two, and CD8 memory one. Study observations and caveats: Estimated clonotype richness was generally higher in naive than memory subsets. Some clonotypes were shared by all four sorted-subset donors, while others were not shared. The non-shared ones had lower generation probabilities than the shared ones.

J gave up 5 bases and V 10 bases, and 12 bases lay outside the gene matches. The germline CDR1 and CDR2 sequences are MDHEN and SYDVKM. The CDR3 extends over 14 amino acids. This clone was seen more than once but under ten times. Its antigen is as yet unknown. Libraries were prepared by immunoSEQ multiplex PCR; TCRdb keeps only in-frame clonotypes and omits some of them. The sample has 2 million to 2.5 million clones, 85% to 95% seen once. This chain joins TRBV28 and TRBJ1-1, with 8 bases lining up with TRBD1. The sequenced sample consisted of naive CD4+ T cells from PBMCs. Subset reported: CD45RA+ positively selected. The receptor comes from a man aged 18-30 years in good health. Some clones in this sample may be carry-over from other donors' samples. As DNA, the CDR3 is TGTGCCACTACAAGAGCAGGGGGCTTTACTGAAGCTTTCTTT. It is translated as CATTRAGGFTEAFF.